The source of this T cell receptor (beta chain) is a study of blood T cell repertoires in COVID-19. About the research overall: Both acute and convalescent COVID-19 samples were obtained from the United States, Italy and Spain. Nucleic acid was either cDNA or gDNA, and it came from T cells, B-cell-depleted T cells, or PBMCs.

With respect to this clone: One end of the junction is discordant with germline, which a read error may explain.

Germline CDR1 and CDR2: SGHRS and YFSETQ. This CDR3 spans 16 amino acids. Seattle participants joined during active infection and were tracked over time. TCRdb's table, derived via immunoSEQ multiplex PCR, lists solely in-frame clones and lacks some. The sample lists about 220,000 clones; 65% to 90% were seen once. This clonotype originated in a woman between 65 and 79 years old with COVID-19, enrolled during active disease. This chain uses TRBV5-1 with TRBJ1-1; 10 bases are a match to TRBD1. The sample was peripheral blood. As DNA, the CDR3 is TGCGCCAGCAGTCTACTCCCGGGACAGGGGAACGCTGAAGCTTTCTTT. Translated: CASSLLPGQGNAEAFF.